Shown below are 20 T cell receptor beta chains from a single sample sequenced in a study of Graves' ophthalmopathy and Graves' hyperthyroidism (dated by TCRdb to the late 2010s). The listed sequencing device is Illumina HiSeq 2000. For repertoire sequencing, TCR beta CDR3 regions were amplified from RNA transcripts. HTBI primers and the Qiagen OneStep RT-PCR kit were used in a first-round RT-PCR, which was followed by a second-round multiplex PCR, size selection and purification. Using fastp at Q25 and MiXCR, TCRdb reprocessed the public reads and kept productive beta chains. Under each unique CDR3 protein, matching rows form one entry showing the most common genes and DNA. This sample comprises a few hundred thousand distinct CDR3 sequences, just under 40% of them detected only once. About 4.2% of the sample comes from the top ten. The sample was peripheral blood or thyroid tissue (not recorded which). Receptors were obtained from an adult man with Graves' hyperthyroidism.

This clonotype appeared many times. The V gene is TRBV19, the J gene TRBJ2-7; 8 nucleotides match TRBD1. Per germline, CDR1 LNHDA and CDR2 SQIVND (reference sequence). The V and J ends lost 4 bases and 4 bases, in that order; junction bases with no gene match: 6. The CDR3 loop spans 14 amino acids. Written as DNA, the CDR3 is TGTGCCAGTAGTACCCGGACAGGGTGGTACGAGCAGTACTTC. Amino acid sequence: CASSTRTGWYEQYF.

This sequence joins TRBV7-9 and TRBJ2-7, with TRBD2 matching over 11 bases. The CDR3 contains 15 residues. V lost 5 bases to trimming and J lost 2 bases; unmatched junction nucleotides: 5. The germline V gene has CDR1 SEHNR and CDR2 FQNEAQ (reference sequence). The CDR3 loop is CASSPSGGWAYEQYF. CDR3 nucleotide sequence: TGTGCCAGCAGCCCTAGCGGGGGGTGGGCCTACGAGCAGTACTTC.

Turning to this clonotype: A much larger clone is a single base away; this may be a read error. The rearrangement uses TRBV12-3 or TRBV12-4 and TRBJ1-1; maybe TRBD1 (5 bases). This CDR3 region has 14 residues. V was pared by 3 bases and J by 5 bases, with 13 bases between. The CDR3 spells CASSLRGECTEAFF. The CDR3 DNA is TGTGCCAGCAGTTTGAGGGGAGAGTGTACTGAAGCTTTCTTT.

This clonotype was counted only a few times. The chain joins TRBV20-1 to TRBJ1-1, with a possible D match to TRBD1 (5 bases). The CDR3 totals 16 residues. CDR1 and CDR2 from the germline V gene are DFQATT and SNEGSKA (reference sequence). Trimming left V 4 bases short and J 0 bases short, with 18 bases between. The CDR3, as DNA: TGCAGTGCTAAAGATATCGTTCCAGGGATGAACACTGAAGCTTTCTTT. This encodes CSAKDIVPGMNTEAFF.

Ten or more counts support this clonotype. The chain uses TRBV7-9 and TRBJ1-1; D is perhaps TRBD1 (6 bases). Germline lookup yields CDR1 SEHNR and CDR2 FQNEAQ (reference sequence). V dropped 1 base and J dropped 4 bases, with 10 bases sitting between them. The CDR3 loop spans 14 amino acids. The CDR3 nucleotides are TGTGCCAGCAGCTTAGAAAGGGGGGCCACTGAAGCTTTCTTT. It translates to CASSLERGATEAFF.

This clonotype appeared a few times. This chain connects TRBV12-3 or TRBV12-4 to TRBJ2-5, with 8 bases matching TRBD1. The junction had 11 bases not matched to a gene; V was cut back by 7 bases and J by 4 bases. The CDR3 sequence is 15 residues long. The CDR3 loop reads CASTNRQGLGETQYF. The CDR3 nucleotides are TGTGCCAGCACCAATCGACAGGGGTTGGGAGAGACCCAGTACTTC.

This clonotype was recorded only once. The chain employs TRBV7-9 and TRBJ2-5, with D perhaps TRBD1 (6 bases). Germline-derived CDR1 and CDR2 are SEHNR and FQNEAQ (reference sequence). Trimming left V 10 bases short and J 5 bases short, with 23 bases between. The CDR3 runs 15 residues. CDR3: CATSAGRGYNETQYF. The DNA for the CDR3 is TGTGCCACCAGTGCCGGCAGGGGCTACAATGAGACCCAGTACTTC.

The rearrangement uses TRBV12-5 and TRBJ1-1; 9 positions agree with TRBD1. The germline V gene has CDR1 LGHNT and CDR2 FRNRAP. CDR3 length equals 16 residues. The V segment lost 8 bases and the J segment 6 bases; nucleotides outside the gene matches: 16. CDR3 sequence: CASTSSPGQGPPEAFF. Here the CDR3 DNA reads TGTGCTAGTACATCTTCGCCGGGACAGGGTCCTCCTGAAGCTTTCTTT.

J is TRBJ2-7 and V is TRBV7-2; TRBD2 aligns across 11 bases. TRBJ2-1 matches the DNA end more closely, so the J call is doubtful. The V gene's germline CDR1 is SGHTA and CDR2 FQGNSA. The CDR3 is made up of 15 amino acids. In DNA form, the CDR3 reads TGTGCCAGCAGCTGTAGCGGGAGGGCTAGCGGTGAGCAGTTCTTC. Residues: CASSCSGRASGEQFF.

The chain combines TRBV12-3 or TRBV12-4 with TRBJ2-6; 7 bases are shared with TRBD2. V shed 6 bases and J 4 bases; nucleotides not matched to a gene: 15. The CDR3 extends over 18 amino acids. The CDR3 here is CASSPFEAGYTGANVLTF. CDR3 coding DNA: TGTGCCAGCAGCCCATTTGAAGCGGGGTACACCGGGGCCAACGTCCTGACTTTC.

This clonotype occurred many times. The chain joins TRBV7-9 to TRBJ1-1, with 9 nucleotides matching TRBD1. V lost 1 base to trimming and J lost 5 bases; unmatched junction nucleotides: 2. CDR1 and CDR2 from the germline V gene are SEHNR and FQNEAQ (reference sequence). CDR3 length equals 14 residues. In DNA, the CDR3 is TGTGCCAGCAGCTTAGACAGGGGGCATACTGAAGCTTTCTTT. Encoded protein: CASSLDRGHTEAFF. Looking up the rest from reference TRBV7-9 and TRBJ1-1 gives the full variable domain: DTGVSQNPRHKITKRGQNVTFRCDPISEHNRLYWYRQTLGQGPEFLTYFQNEAQLEKSRLLSDRFSAERPKGSFSTLEIQRTEQGDSAMYLCASSLDRGHTEAFFGQGTRLTVV.

V is TRBV7-3 and J is TRBJ2-2, with unresolved D. The length of the CDR3 is 16 residues. Between the trimmed V and J ends, which lost 2 bases and 5 bases, there was a span of 15 bases. Germline CDR1 is SGHTA and CDR2 is FQGTGA. CDR3 sequence (DNA): TGTGCCAGCAGCTTACTAGGGTTAAGCAAAACCGGGGAGCTGTTTTTT. It translates to CASSLLGLSKTGELFF.

The chain links TRBV4-1 to TRBJ1-6; D perhaps matches TRBD1 (6 bases). CDR1 is MGHRA and CDR2 is YSYEKL in the germline V gene. This CDR3 has 16 amino acids. Trimming shortened V by 4 bases and J by 1 base, and 11 bases separated the two germline ends. The CDR3 protein is CASSPNQGSYNSPLHF. As DNA, the CDR3 is TGCGCCAGCAGCCCGAACCAGGGGTCCTATAATTCACCCCTCCACTTT.

This chain joins TRBV7-3 and TRBJ2-7, with 10 positions matching TRBD1. The CDR3 sequence is 15 residues long. Looked up from germline, CDR1 is SGHTA and CDR2 is FQGTGA. The trim removed 2 bases at V and 7 bases at J, leaving 8 bases unmatched. The chain's CDR3 is CASSLDRGHQGEQYF. The CDR3 coding sequence is TGTGCCAGCAGCTTAGACAGGGGGCATCAGGGAGAGCAGTACTTC.

This clonotype was counted at least ten times. The chain joins TRBV7-9 to TRBJ1-4; unclear D gene. The ends were cut back, 2 bases at V and 3 bases at J, with 10 bases in the middle. Germline V gives CDR1 SEHNR, CDR2 FQNEAQ (reference sequence). The CDR3 covers 15 residues. CDR3 in DNA: TGTGCCAGCAGCTTACAACCCTATGCTAATGAAAAACTGTTTTTT. Translating gives CASSLQPYANEKLFF.

This clonotype was detected only a few times. This chain joins TRBV2 and TRBJ1-5; D remains ambiguous. The V and J ends lost 5 bases and 3 bases respectively, with 8 bases between them. Germline loops: CDR1 SNHLY, CDR2 FYNNEI. This CDR3 is 13 amino acids long. The CDR3 region has the DNA TGTGCCAGCAGTTTTAGCTTCAATCAGCCCCAGCATTTT. Translation gives CASSFSFNQPQHF.

This clonotype showed up many times. The chain is built from TRBV13 and TRBJ1-6, with 10 nucleotides matching TRBD1. In germline, CDR1 is PRHDT, CDR2 FYEKMQ (reference sequence). The V and J ends lost 7 bases and 7 bases, in that order; junction bases with no gene match: 7. The CDR3 has 15 amino acids. In DNA form, the CDR3 reads TGTGCCAGCACCGGACAGGGGGATTGGAATTCACCCCTCCACTTT. This sequence encodes CASTGQGDWNSPLHF.

Details on this clonotype: The final CDR3 position lacks the conserved phenylalanine or tryptophan, pointing to a likely read error. The CDR3 DNA sequence: TGTGCCAGCAGTGCTACAGGGGGCAAAAAGGGGTCTGGGGCCAACGTCCTGACTCCA. It is translated as CASSATGGKKGSGANVLTP. The chain employs TRBV13 and TRBJ2-6; 9 bases are shared with TRBD1. With 6 bases clipped from V and 1 base from J, the junction kept 13 bases outside the gene matches. CDR3 size: 19 residues. CDR1 is PRHDT and CDR2 is FYEKMQ in the germline V gene (reference sequence).

This clonotype was seen many times. This rearrangement joins TRBV9 to TRBJ1-1, with D perhaps TRBD1 (5 bases). This CDR3 has 14 amino acids. The germline V gene encodes CDR1 SGDLS and CDR2 YYNGEE. The V end lost 4 bases, the J end lost 1 base, and 11 bases lay between the germline ends. The CDR3 spells CASSPRDRNTEAFF. As DNA, the CDR3 is TGTGCCAGCAGCCCCCGTGACAGGAACACTGAAGCTTTCTTT.

Remarks on this clonotype: The junction shows a germline mismatch at one end, possibly a read error. The chain joins TRBV7-9 to TRBJ2-7; D may be TRBD2 (5 bases). The CDR3 loop spans 16 amino acids. The germline V gene has CDR1 SEHNR and CDR2 FQNEAQ (reference sequence). The CDR3 nucleotides are TGCGCCAGCAGCCAGGAGAGGACTTCCAGCTCCTACGAGCAGTACTTC. As protein: CASSQERTSSSYEQYF.